A selection of T cell receptor beta chains follows, all from one sample in a study of T cell responses to AZD1222 COVID-19 vaccine. TCRdb's table, derived via immunoSEQ multiplex PCR, lists solely in-frame clones and lacks some. The data show about 150,000 clones, roughly 87% seen once. The specimen was peripheral blood, collected on day 0 of AZD1222 vaccination. The receptors shown here come from an adult in good health. The CDR3 runs from the conserved cysteine through the conserved F or W.

v_gene	j_gene	CDR3aa
TRBV29-1	TRBJ1-1	CSVEGGNTEAFF
TRBV7-9	TRBJ1-2	CASSLSGQGPNYGYTF
TRBV28	TRBJ2-2	CASSFLRAATGELFF
TRBV18	TRBJ1-1	CASSPQGGDATEAFF
TRBV2	TRBJ1-6	CASRGEGLKNSPLHF
TRBV6-5	TRBJ1-1	CASRYLQGQAFF
TRBV6-6	TRBJ2-7	CASSYSRGTRTREQYF
TRBV19	TRBJ2-2	CASSIRLAGGTGELFF
TRBV18	TRBJ2-7	CASSPLVRQSSYEQYF
TRBV5-8	TRBJ2-4	CASTQDKTGGLAKNIQYF
TRBV19	TRBJ1-2	CASSLLGRPVGGYTF
TRBV2	TRBJ1-3	CASSASTNSGNTIYF
TRBV5-6	TRBJ2-2	CASSPGTGVAGELFF
TRBV11-3	TRBJ2-7	CASSHSSGNSYEQYF
TRBV6-5	TRBJ1-2	CATRGSGGDLYGYTF
TRBV4-1	TRBJ2-7	CASSQDPGLATTYEQYF
TRBV7-9	TRBJ2-1	CASSAGTGGYNEQFF
TRBV29-1	TRBJ1-5	CSVGRDSNQPQHF
TRBV11-2	TRBJ1-4	CASSLAVTDFNEKLFF
TRBV6-1	TRBJ1-3	CASSEVGRATSGNTIYF
TRBV3-1/TRBV3-2	TRBJ2-7	CASSQGLLAGSYEQYF
TRBV2	TRBJ1-2	CASRLPGQLYGYTF
TRBV27	TRBJ2-1	CASSFQGANEQFF
TRBV7-9	TRBJ2-2	CASRTGSNTGELFF
TRBV5-1	TRBJ1-2	CASSLGTGYNYGYTF
TRBV24-1	TRBJ2-1	CATSDPQPSSYNEQFF
TRBV4-1	TRBJ2-7	CASSQAYQGLAGVYEQYF
TRBV30	TRBJ1-4	CAWRDGFNEKLFF
TRBV27	TRBJ2-7	CASSLGQSYEQYF
TRBV18	TRBJ2-1	CASSPQRDLGEQFF
TRBV28	TRBJ2-1	CASSRPYSYNEQFF
TRBV25-1	TRBJ2-2	CASSEGRTDTNTGELFF
TRBV19	TRBJ1-2	CASSRGLSGRGYTF
TRBV10-3	TRBJ2-5	CAIGRGTGGLGETQYF
TRBV5-4	TRBJ2-1	CASSYLAGGDNEQFF
TRBV15	TRBJ2-7	CATSSRRGRFPGEQYF
TRBV5-8	TRBJ2-1	CASSVGTSGYYNEQFF
TRBV7-8	TRBJ2-4	CASSLVGSGRAKNIQYF
TRBV13	TRBJ2-1	CASMGQGAQEQFF
TRBV19	TRBJ2-3	CASSITGDADTQYF
TRBV7-9	TRBJ2-3	CASSRWTSSTDTQYF
TRBV10-3	TRBJ2-5	CAISESRGRQETQYF
TRBV27	TRBJ2-7	CASRSPRRAGRLGEQYF
TRBV2	TRBJ2-5	CASSPGLEETQYF
TRBV4-2	TRBJ1-1	CASSQGEGQGARNTEAFF
TRBV6-6	TRBJ1-6	CASSSRGRNSPLHF
TRBV7-2	TRBJ2-3	CASSLAGTGTDTQYF
TRBV6-5	TRBJ1-1	CASSYDSNTEAFF
TRBV18	TRBJ2-7	CASSPGGTGPPYEQYF
TRBV5-1	TRBJ2-1	CASSPSGLAGGGNEQFF
TRBV19	TRBJ1-3	CASRLRHNSGNTIYF
TRBV27	TRBJ1-1	CASTGQFMNTEAFF
TRBV5-4	TRBJ2-7	CASSPMGEGYEQYF
TRBV7-3	TRBJ2-7	CASSELAGAGEQYF
TRBV5-4	TRBJ1-1	CASSQGTRGNTEAFF
TRBV9	TRBJ2-1	CASSGRQIYNEQFF
TRBV18	TRBJ2-2	CASSRDSGQDTGELFF
TRBV6-5	TRBJ2-7	CASKGEGGSYYEQYF
TRBV7-9	TRBJ1-1	CASTPHSGNTEAFF
TRBV6-5	TRBJ2-7	CASSTASGGVYEQYF